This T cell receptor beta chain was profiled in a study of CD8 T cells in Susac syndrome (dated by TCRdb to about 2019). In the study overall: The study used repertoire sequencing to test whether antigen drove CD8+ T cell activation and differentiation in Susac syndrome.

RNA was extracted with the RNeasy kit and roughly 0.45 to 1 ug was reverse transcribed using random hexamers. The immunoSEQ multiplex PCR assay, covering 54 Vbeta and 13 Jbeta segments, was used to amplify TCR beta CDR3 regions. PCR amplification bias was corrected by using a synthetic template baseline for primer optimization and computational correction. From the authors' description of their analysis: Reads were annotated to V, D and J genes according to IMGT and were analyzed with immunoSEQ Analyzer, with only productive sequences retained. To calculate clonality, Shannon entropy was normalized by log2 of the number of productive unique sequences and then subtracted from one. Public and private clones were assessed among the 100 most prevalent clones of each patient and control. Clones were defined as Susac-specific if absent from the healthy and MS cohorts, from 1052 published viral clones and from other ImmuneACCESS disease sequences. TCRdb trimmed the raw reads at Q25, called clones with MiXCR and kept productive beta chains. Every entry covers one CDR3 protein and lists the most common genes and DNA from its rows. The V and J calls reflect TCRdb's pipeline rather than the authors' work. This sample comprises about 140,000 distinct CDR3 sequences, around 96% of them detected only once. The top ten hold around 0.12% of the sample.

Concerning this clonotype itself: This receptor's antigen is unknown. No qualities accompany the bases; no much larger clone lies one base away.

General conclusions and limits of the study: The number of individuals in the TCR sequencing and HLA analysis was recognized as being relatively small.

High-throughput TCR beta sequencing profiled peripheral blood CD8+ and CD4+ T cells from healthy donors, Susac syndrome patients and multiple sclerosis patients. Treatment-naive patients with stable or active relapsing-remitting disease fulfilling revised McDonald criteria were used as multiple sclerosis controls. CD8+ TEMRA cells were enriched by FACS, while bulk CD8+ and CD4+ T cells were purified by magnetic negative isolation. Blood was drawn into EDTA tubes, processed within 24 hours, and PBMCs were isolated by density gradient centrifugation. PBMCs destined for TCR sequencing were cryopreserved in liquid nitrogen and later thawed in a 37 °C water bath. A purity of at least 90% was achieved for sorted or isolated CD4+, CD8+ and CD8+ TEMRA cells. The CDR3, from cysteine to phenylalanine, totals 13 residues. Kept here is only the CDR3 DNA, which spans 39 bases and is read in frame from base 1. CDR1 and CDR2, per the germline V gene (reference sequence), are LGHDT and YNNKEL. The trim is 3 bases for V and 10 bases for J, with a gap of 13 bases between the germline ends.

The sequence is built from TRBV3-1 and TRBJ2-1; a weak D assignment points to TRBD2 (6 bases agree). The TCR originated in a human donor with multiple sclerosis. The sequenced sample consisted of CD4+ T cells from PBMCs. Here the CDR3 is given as CASSQVDYTEQFF. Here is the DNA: TGTGCCAGCAGCCAGGTGGACTACACCGAGCAGTTCTTC.